The rows below give T cell receptor beta chains drawn from one sample of a study of blood T cell repertoires in COVID-19. Only in-frame clones appear in the TCRdb table, and some are missing; sequencing was by immunoSEQ multiplex PCR. The sample lists around 57,000 clones; around 89% were seen once. Sequences were obtained from peripheral blood. Receptors were obtained from a human donor with active COVID-19. The donor label of this sample is uncertain. The CDR3 runs from the conserved cysteine through the conserved F or W. Each record gives: V gene, clone size, D gene, J gene, CDR3 DNA, CDR3 protein. A D gene is named only where the DNA matches it firmly. Rows may omit the clone size; those that give it use once, few, many or a size class.

>TRBV19|few|NA|TRBJ1-1
TGTGCCAGTAGTATGGCACCGAACACTGAAGCTTTCTTT
CASSMAPNTEAFF
>TRBV5-1|NA|TRBD1|TRBJ2-3
TGCGCCAGCAGAGTCCGGGACAGCGACACAGATACGCAGTATTTT
CASRVRDSDTDTQYF
>TRBV4-1|NA|TRBD1|TRBJ1-1
TGCGCCAGCAGCCAAGGGACAGGCCGGTTACGGGCTATGATGAACACTGAAGCTTTCTTT
CASSQGTGRLRAMMNTEAFF
>TRBV5-8|NA|TRBD1|TRBJ2-2
TGTGCCAGCAGCGTTGGACAGGGAATGGTGGAGCTGTTTTTT
CASSVGQGMVELFF
>TRBV4-3|once|TRBD2|TRBJ2-5
TGCGCCAGCAGCCAGAGGGAGGGACTAGCGGCGGGGGAGACCCAGTACTTC
CASSQREGLAAGETQYF
>TRBV28|once|NA|TRBJ2-7
TGTGCCAGCGGGCCCTTTTACGAGCAGTACTTC
CASGPFYEQYF
>TRBV29-1|NA|TRBD2|TRBJ2-3
TGCAGCGTGACTAGCGGCCCTACCGCAGATACGCAGTATTTT
CSVTSGPTADTQYF
>TRBV18|NA|TRBD1|TRBJ2-2
TGTGCCAGCCGAGGACAGGGGAACACCGGGGAGCTGTTTTTT
CASRGQGNTGELFF
>TRBV23-1|NA|TRBD1|TRBJ2-2
TGCGCCCCCCCGGGACAGGGGGCAGCCGGGGAGCTGTTTTTT
CAPPGQGAAGELFF
>TRBV28|NA|TRBD1|TRBJ1-5
TGTGCCAGCAGTTTCCTGGACAGGGCGGTTGGCAATCAGCCCCAGCATTTT
CASSFLDRAVGNQPQHF
>TRBV11-2|NA|NA|TRBJ1-2
TGTGCCAGCAGCTCCAACGGAGGACGAAACTATGGCTACACCTTC
CASSSNGGRNYGYTF
>TRBV20-1|NA|NA|TRBJ1-2
TGCAGTGCTAGTACAGGGCCATACAGCTATGGCTACACCTTC
CSASTGPYSYGYTF
>TRBV4-2|few|TRBD2|TRBJ2-7
TGTGCCAGCAGCCAAGATCTAGCGGGAGGGACCTACGAGCAGTACTTC
CASSQDLAGGTYEQYF
>TRBV2|once|NA|TRBJ2-1
TGTGCCAGCGAATTAACAGGACACAATGAGCAGTTCTTC
CASELTGHNEQFF
>TRBV13|NA|TRBD1|TRBJ2-7
TGTGCCAGCAGTTCCCGGGACAGGGGCGACGAGCAGTACTTC
CASSSRDRGDEQYF
>TRBV3-1/TRBV3-2|NA|TRBD1|TRBJ1-2
TGTGCCAGCAGCCGTCGTTGGACAGGGGGAGCTAACTATGGCTACACCTTC
CASSRRWTGGANYGYTF
>TRBV2|NA|TRBD2|TRBJ2-3
TGTGCCAGCAGTGAATCGCGGGGGAGCACAGATACGCAGTATTTT
CASSESRGSTDTQYF
>TRBV3-1/TRBV3-2|NA|TRBD2|TRBJ2-5
TGTGCCAGCAGCCAACCCCCCACCTGCGGACTAGCGGGGGGTGAGACCCAGTACTTC
CASSQPPTCGLAGGETQYF
>TRBV27|NA|NA|TRBJ1-5
TGTGCCAGCAGTTTTAGGGACTCATCGCAGCCCCAGCATTTT
CASSFRDSSQPQHF
>TRBV24-1|NA|NA|TRBJ1-1
TGTGCCACCTCGAGGAGGGAGGACACTGAAGCTTTCTTT
CATSRREDTEAFF
>TRBV6-5|NA|NA|TRBJ1-2
TGTGCCAGCAGCCCCCTTACAGGGTTATCGGATGGCTACACCTTC
CASSPLTGLSDGYTF
>TRBV11-2|NA|TRBD2|TRBJ2-7
TGTGCCAGCAGCTTATTAGCGGGAGAGCAGTACTTC
CASSLLAGEQYF
>TRBV4-3|NA|NA|TRBJ1-2
TGCGCCAGCAGCCAAGTTTGGGTGGAGGGCGGTGGCTACACCTTC
CASSQVWVEGGGYTF
>TRBV29-1|NA|TRBD1|TRBJ2-1
TGCAGCGTTGGAAAGGGGGCGGTTCTGGATGAGCAGTTCTTC
CSVGKGAVLDEQFF
>TRBV5-1|NA|TRBD2|TRBJ2-3
TGCGCCAGCAGCTTGGGGGCGCGGGGGGCAGGGGATACGCAGTATTTT
CASSLGARGAGDTQYF
>TRBV4-1|NA|NA|TRBJ2-4
TGCGCCAGCAGCCAAGGTCCTTCGGAGGGAGCCAAAAACATTCAGTACTTC
CASSQGPSEGAKNIQYF
>TRBV19|NA|NA|TRBJ2-7
TGTGCCAGTAGCCCTTGGGACAAGCCCTACGAGCAGTACTTC
CASSPWDKPYEQYF
>TRBV27|NA|NA|TRBJ2-3
TGTGCCAGCAGTTTCTGGGGGGGCACAGATACGCAGTATTTT
CASSFWGGTDTQYF
>TRBV4-1|NA|NA|TRBJ2-3
TGCGCCAGCAGCCAAGTCCCCGCAGATACGCAGTATTTT
CASSQVPADTQYF
>TRBV2|NA|TRBD1|TRBJ1-5
TGTGCCAGCCGTAACAGGGGCAGCAATCAGCCCCAGCATTTT
CASRNRGSNQPQHF
>TRBV30|once|NA|TRBJ1-6
TGTGCCTGGAGGTCCCGGGGGAGCTCCTATAATTCACCCCTCCACTTT
CAWRSRGSSYNSPLHF